Listed here are 4 T cell receptor beta chains from one sample, sequenced in a study of cytomegalovirus exposure and HLA in healthy donors. PCR involved 60 Vbeta and 13 Jbeta primers. Repertoires were generated with immunoSEQ multiplex PCR, while TCRdb's copy carries only in-frame clones and drops some. The sample has fewer than 250,000 clones; roughly 83% are singletons. Sequenced: PBMCs. All receptors come from a boy younger than 10 in good health and CMV-seronegative.

In this sample, this clone turned up once. This chain uses TRBV21-1 with TRBJ1-6; TRBD1 was called by the table and not checked on the DNA. TRBV21-1 is given as a pseudogene. The CDR3 has 17 amino acids. Here the CDR3 reads CASRTGCGIGHNSPLHF. In DNA, the CDR3 is TGTGCCAGCAGGACAGGGTGTGGGATTGGCCATAATTCACCCCTCCACTTT.

This clone was observed a few times. V and J are TRBV19 and TRBJ2-3, with 10 positions matching TRBD2. CDR1 and CDR2 from the germline V gene are LNHDA and SQIVND (reference sequence). Trimming at V came to 7 bases and at J to 6 bases, leaving 7 bases not matched to a gene. This CDR3 contains 14 residues. The CDR3 spells CASNASGRRDTQYF. Written as DNA, the CDR3 is TGTGCCAGTAATGCTAGCGGGAGAAGGGATACGCAGTATTTT.

The chain employs TRBV29-1 and TRBJ2-7; 8 nucleotides agree with TRBD2. V lost 6 bases, J lost 0 bases, and 7 bases stayed unmatched. Looked up from germline, CDR1 is SQVTM and CDR2 is ANQGSEA. The CDR3 totals 14 residues. As DNA, the CDR3 is TGCAGCGTCACCCCCGGACTAGCCTCCTACGAGCAGTACTTC. Translation gives CSVTPGLASYEQYF.

DNA for the CDR3: TGTGCCAGTAGTATTAGGCTAGCGGACAATGAGCAGTTCTTC. This gives the protein CASSIRLADNEQFF. V and J are TRBV19 and TRBJ2-1, with 7 bases identical to TRBD2. V lost 3 bases to trimming and J lost 5 bases; unmatched junction nucleotides: 4. The CDR3 extends over 14 amino acids. Per the germline V gene, CDR1 is LNHDA and CDR2 is SQIVND (reference sequence).